This paragraph reports one T cell receptor (beta chain). Its antigen is unidentified. Data came from immunoSEQ multiplex PCR; TCRdb stores just in-frame clones and leaves some out. The repertoire has fewer than 20,000 clones, under 55% of them found once; the top ten carry roughly 12%. This sample is drawn from a study of radiation and T cells in renal cell carcinoma. Findings and limits, study-wide: Compared with controls, irradiated tumors showed greater TCR clonality. Tumor samples were small regions of approximately 1.1 g.

The CDR3 totals 13 residues. Trimming cost V 6 bases and J 3 bases; bases outside gene matches: 0. Germline V lookup: CDR1 MNHEY, CDR2 SVGAGI. The sample's treatment: 15 Gy SBRT to primary tumor, nephrectomy 4 weeks later. The sample in question was tumor tissue, obtained from a patient whose treatment included radiotherapy and nephrectomy. The V call is TRBV6-5, the J call TRBJ2-2; TRBD2 matches 8 bases. The TCR originated in a man in his fifties with renal cell carcinoma. In DNA form, the CDR3 reads TGTGCCAGCAGACTAGCGGACACCGGGGAGCTGTTTTTT. It encodes CASRLADTGELFF.